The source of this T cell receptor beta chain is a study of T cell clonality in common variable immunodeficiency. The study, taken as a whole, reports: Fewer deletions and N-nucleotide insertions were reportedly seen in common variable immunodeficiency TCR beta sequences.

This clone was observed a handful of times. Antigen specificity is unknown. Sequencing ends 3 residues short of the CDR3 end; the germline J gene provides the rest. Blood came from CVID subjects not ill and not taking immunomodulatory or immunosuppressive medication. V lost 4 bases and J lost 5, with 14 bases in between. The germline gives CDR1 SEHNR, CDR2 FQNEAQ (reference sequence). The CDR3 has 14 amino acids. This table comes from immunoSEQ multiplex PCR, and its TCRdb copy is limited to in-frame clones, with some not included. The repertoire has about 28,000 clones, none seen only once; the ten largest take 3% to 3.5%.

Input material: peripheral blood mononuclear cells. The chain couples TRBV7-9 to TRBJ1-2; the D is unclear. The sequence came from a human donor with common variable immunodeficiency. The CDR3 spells CASSSWAADYGYTF. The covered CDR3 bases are TGTGCCAGCAGCTCCTGGGCCGCAGATTATGGC.